One T cell receptor beta chain is described in this entry. The method was immunoSEQ multiplex PCR; TCRdb's version includes in-frame clones alone and lacks a portion of them. There are some 3,000 clones in the sample; around a fifth occur only once, and approximately 14% lies in the top ten. This sample's treatment: randomized to nivolumab then ipilimumab (arm A) or the reverse (arm B). Trimming at V came to 5 bases and at J to 0 bases, leaving 12 bases not matched to a gene. The germline CDR1 and CDR2 sequences are SGHNT and YENEEA. The CDR3 consists of 19 residues. The data were taken from a study of sequential checkpoint blockade in melanoma. At the level of the study: After nivolumab or ipilimumab alone, some 22 patients had week-13 rebiopsies.

This chain uses TRBV11-3 with TRBJ2-3; TRBD1 matches 12 bases. The sequence was obtained from a human patient with melanoma. Some clones in this sample may be carry-over from other donors' samples. The specimen was tumor tissue (inferred from file names), collected from a patient given nivolumab and ipilimumab in sequence. CDR3 in amino acids: CASSPPPGQGAISTDTQYF. The CDR3 DNA follows: TGTGCCAGCAGCCCCCCCCCGGGACAGGGGGCGATAAGCACAGATACGCAGTATTTT. The full variable domain, rest sourced from reference TRBV11-3 and TRBJ2-3, is EAGVVQSPRYKIIEKKQPVAFWCNPISGHNTLYWYLQNLGQGPELLIRYENEEAVDDSQLPKDRFSAERLKGVDSTLKIQPAELGDSAVYLCASSPPPGQGAISTDTQYFGPGTRLTVL.